Below, 23 T cell receptor beta chains from the same sample are listed, as sequenced in a study of T cell changes during pregnancy in multiple sclerosis. This table comes from immunoSEQ multiplex PCR, and its TCRdb copy is limited to in-frame clones, with some not included. The sample holds 18,000 or so clones, over 70% seen once. The sample here was CD8+ T cells from peripheral blood mononuclear cells, taken in the third trimester of pregnancy. The source is a female donor in good health, enrolled as a control in a pregnancy study.

The chain recombines TRBV5-1 with TRBJ2-7; 9 positions agree with TRBD2. The germline gives CDR1 SGHRS, CDR2 YFSETQ. The CDR3 spans 15 residues. Trimming cost V 0 bases and J 2 bases; bases outside gene matches: 3. CDR3 bases: TGCGCCAGCAGCTTGGGCAGCGGGGGGACCTACGAGCAGTACTTC. This codes for CASSLGSGGTYEQYF.

The chain recombines TRBV5-1 with TRBJ1-2; D may be TRBD1 (5 bases). Per the germline V gene, CDR1 is SGHRS and CDR2 is YFSETQ. V shed 1 base and J shed 2 bases, with 9 bases lying between them. The CDR3 extends over 14 amino acids. CDR3 residues: CASSLTPGNYGYTF. The CDR3 DNA sequence: TGCGCCAGCAGCTTGACCCCAGGGAACTATGGCTACACCTTC.

V is TRBV4-2 and J is TRBJ2-3, with D tentatively TRBD2 (6 bases). With 0 bases removed from V and 0 bases from J, the gap between germline ends came to 13 bases. Looked up from germline, CDR1 is LGHNA and CDR2 is YNFKEQ. The CDR3 length is 17 residues. The CDR3 reads CASSQDGGSMSTDTQYF. CDR3 DNA: TGTGCCAGCAGCCAAGACGGAGGGTCCATGAGCACAGATACGCAGTATTTT.

The V and J genes are TRBV4-2 and TRBJ2-1; 10 bases match TRBD2. Germline V gene data show CDR1 as LGHNA and CDR2 as YNFKEQ. The trim removed 5 bases at V and 3 bases at J, leaving 4 bases unmatched. The CDR3 is 15 residues long. This CDR3 reads CASSSLAGDYNEQFF. CDR3 in DNA: TGTGCCAGCAGCTCTCTAGCGGGGGACTACAATGAGCAGTTCTTC.

The chain has TRBV14 and TRBJ2-7, with a possible D match to TRBD1 (5 bases). This CDR3 is 16 amino acids long. Germline loops: CDR1 SGHDN, CDR2 FVKESK. The V gene lost 0 bases and the J gene lost 2 bases, with 14 bases spanning the gap. The CDR3 protein is CASSQELSDNPYEQYF. CDR3 DNA: TGTGCCAGCAGCCAAGAATTGTCGGACAACCCCTACGAGCAGTACTTC.

This rearrangement joins TRBV4-1 to TRBJ1-4; D ambiguous. The CDR3 loop spans 16 amino acids. Germline lookup yields CDR1 MGHRA and CDR2 YSYEKL. With 1 base removed from V and 5 bases from J, the gap between germline ends came to 14 bases. CDR3 DNA: TGCGCCAGCAGCCAAGTAAGGCAGGCGAGAAATGAAAAACTGTTTTTT. Translating gives CASSQVRQARNEKLFF.

The genes are TRBV6-4 and TRBJ1-1, with TRBD1 identical over 9 bases. From germline, CDR1 is MRHNA and CDR2 SNTAGT. V was pared by 5 bases and J by 3 bases, with 7 bases of the junction left unmatched. This CDR3 region has 15 residues. CDR3 nucleotides: TGTGCCAGCAGTCCCGGGACAGGGAGTCACACTGAAGCTTTCTTT. Amino acid sequence: CASSPGTGSHTEAFF.

The V gene is TRBV2, the J gene TRBJ2-7; the match to TRBD1 covers 9 bases. Germline CDR1 and CDR2: SNHLY and FYNNEI. The ends lost 10 bases at V and 7 bases at J; junction bases unmatched: 8. The CDR3 is made up of 12 amino acids. The CDR3 spells CAIGTGYLEQYF. In DNA form, the CDR3 reads TGTGCCATAGGGACAGGGTATTTAGAGCAGTACTTC. Combining the CDR3 with reference TRBV2 and TRBJ2-7 gives the whole variable domain EPEVTQTPSHQVTQMGQEVILRCVPISNHLYFYWYRQILGQKVEFLVSFYNNEISEKSEIFDDQFSVERPDGSNFTLKIRSTKLEDSAMYFCAIGTGYLEQYFGPGTRLTVT.

V and J are TRBV5-6 and TRBJ2-1; the match to TRBD1 covers 7 bases. The CDR3 consists of 13 residues. V gave up 1 base and J gave up 5 bases; unmatched junction bases: 0. Germline CDR1 and CDR2: SGHDT and YYEEEE. As DNA, the CDR3 is TGTGCCAGCAGCTTGACAGGGGACAATGAGCAGTTCTTC. This sequence encodes CASSLTGDNEQFF.

This clone was counted once. For the CDR3, the DNA is TGTGCCAGTAGTATGGACAGGGGAACTAATGAAAAACTGTTTTTT. It encodes CASSMDRGTNEKLFF. The chain couples TRBV19 to TRBJ1-4, with 9 bases fitting TRBD1. J lost 1 base, V lost 3 bases, and 0 bases had no gene match. CDR3 size: 15 residues. Looked up from germline, CDR1 is LNHDA and CDR2 is SQIVND (reference sequence). The whole variable domain, filled in from reference TRBV19 and TRBJ1-4, reads DGGITQSPKYLFRKEGQNVTLSCEQNLNHDAMYWYRQDPGQGLRLIYYSQIVNDFQKGDIAEGYSVSREKKESFPLTVTSAQKNPTAFYLCASSMDRGTNEKLFFGSGTQLSVL.

The chain couples TRBV27 to TRBJ2-5; 7 nucleotides match TRBD1. The CDR3 totals 13 residues. Germline values: CDR1 MNHEY, CDR2 SMNVEV (reference sequence). With V trimmed by 4 bases and J by 2 bases, 1 base remained unmatched. The CDR3 DNA follows: TGTGCCAGCAGTTGGGGACAGCAAGAGACCCAGTACTTC. Protein: CASSWGQQETQYF.

The chain carries TRBV6-4 and TRBJ2-6; 7 bases fit TRBD2. With 3 bases clipped from V and 2 bases from J, the junction kept 4 bases outside the gene matches. CDR1 is MRHNA, CDR2 SNTAGT, per germline. The CDR3 runs to 16 residues. CDR3 loop: CASSEVGGAGANVLTF. CDR3 in DNA: TGTGCCAGCAGTGAAGTTGGGGGGGCTGGGGCCAACGTCCTGACTTTC.

The chain has TRBV25-1 and TRBJ2-7; D is unresolved. V dropped 2 bases and J dropped 0 bases, with 8 bases sitting between them. CDR3 size: 14 residues. Germline V gene data show CDR1 as MGHDK and CDR2 as SYGVNS. The CDR3 loop is CASSELGPSYEQYF. The CDR3 DNA reads as TGTGCCAGCAGTGAACTAGGTCCCTCCTACGAGCAGTACTTC.

The chain is built from TRBV2 and TRBJ1-4; D gene uncertain. The ends were cut back, 1 base at V and 5 bases at J, with 8 bases in the middle. The CDR3 is 14 amino acids. CDR1 and CDR2 (germline): SNHLY, FYNNEI. The CDR3 region is CASSEGTANEKLFF. DNA for the CDR3: TGTGCCAGCAGTGAAGGCACAGCAAATGAAAAACTGTTTTTT.

CDR3 in amino acids: CASSLGTAGLAGELFF. The CDR3, as DNA: TGTGCCAGCAGCTTAGGAACGGCAGGGCTTGCCGGGGAGCTGTTTTTT. The chain employs TRBV13 and TRBJ2-2; tentatively, D is TRBD1 (5 bases). Per the germline V gene, CDR1 is PRHDT and CDR2 is FYEKMQ (reference sequence). The CDR3 spans 16 residues. The ends were cut back, 0 bases at V and 6 bases at J, with 14 bases in the middle.

The V and J genes are TRBV14 and TRBJ1-1, with TRBD1 matching over 11 bases. The ends lost 2 bases at V and 4 bases at J; junction bases unmatched: 6. The CDR3 loop spans 16 amino acids. Germline V gene sequence: CDR1 SGHDN, CDR2 FVKESK. CDR3 protein: CASSQRPGTGGTEAFF. For the CDR3, the DNA is TGTGCCAGCAGCCAAAGACCCGGGACAGGGGGCACTGAAGCTTTCTTT.

J is TRBJ2-2 and V is TRBV9; the D gene is possibly TRBD1 (6 bases). Germline-derived CDR1 and CDR2 are SGDLS and YYNGEE. The CDR3 is made up of 13 amino acids. V lost 6 bases to trimming and J lost 3 bases, with 9 bases between them. The CDR3 loop reads CASNGGYTGELFF. CDR3 coding DNA: TGTGCCAGCAATGGGGGCTACACCGGGGAGCTGTTTTTT.

The rearrangement uses TRBV7-8 and TRBJ2-5, with 7 bases that match TRBD2. Germline loops: CDR1 SGHVS, CDR2 FQNEAQ. V lost 4 bases, J lost 1 base, and 6 bases stayed unmatched. This CDR3 is 15 amino acids long. CDR3 sequence: CASSSLLAAQETQYF. In DNA form, the CDR3 reads TGTGCCAGCAGCTCCCTCCTAGCGGCCCAAGAGACCCAGTACTTC.

This clone came up once. The chain couples TRBV4-2 to TRBJ2-6; perhaps TRBD1 as D (5 bases). This CDR3 contains 21 residues. Per the germline V gene, CDR1 is LGHNA and CDR2 is YNFKEQ. Deletions cut 0 bases from V and 0 bases from J, with 21 bases between. CDR3 nucleotide sequence: TGTGCCAGCAGCCAAGATATGGTTGTGGGGCAGGCGAGCTCTGGGGCCAACGTCCTGACTTTC. It is translated as CASSQDMVVGQASSGANVLTF.

The V gene is TRBV30, the J gene TRBJ1-1, with D hard to call. The germline V and J ends were trimmed by 3 bases and 4 bases, with 6 bases remaining between them. CDR1 is GTSNPN, CDR2 SVGIG, per germline (reference sequence). The CDR3 totals 11 residues. CDR3 sequence: CAWRRSTEAFF. DNA of the CDR3: TGTGCCTGGAGACGTAGCACTGAAGCTTTCTTT.

The table lists this clone with a few counts. V gene TRBV9 combines with J gene TRBJ1-2; D not certain. The V end was cut by 3 bases, the J end by 5 bases, with 11 bases between. This CDR3 has 13 amino acids. Looked up from germline, CDR1 is SGDLS and CDR2 is YYNGEE. The CDR3 sequence: CASSAEPQYGYTF. The CDR3 nucleotides read TGTGCCAGCAGCGCCGAACCCCAGTATGGCTACACCTTC.

CDR3 sequence: CASSLRGGESSYNSPLHF. In DNA, the CDR3 is TGTGCCAGCAGCCTCCGGGGTGGAGAGAGCTCCTATAATTCACCCCTCCACTTT. The chain employs TRBV9 and TRBJ1-6, with D hard to call. Germline CDR1 and CDR2: SGDLS and YYNGEE. V lost 4 bases to trimming and J lost 0 bases, with 17 bases between them. The CDR3 has 18 residues. Looking up the rest from reference TRBV9 and TRBJ1-6 gives the full variable domain: DSGVTQTPKHLITATGQRVTLRCSPRSGDLSVYWYQQSLDQGLQFLIQYYNGEERAKGNILERFSAQQFPDLHSELNLSSLELGDSALYFCASSLRGGESSYNSPLHFGNGTRLTVT.

This chain joins TRBV11-3 and TRBJ2-3; 15 positions agree with TRBD2. This CDR3 spans 16 amino acids. Germline-derived CDR1 and CDR2 are SGHNT and YENEEA. With V trimmed by 4 bases and J by 6 bases, 5 bases remained unmatched. In nucleotides, the CDR3 is TGTGCCAGCAGCTACGGACTAGCGGGGGGGCCGGATACGCAGTATTTT. As protein: CASSYGLAGGPDTQYF.